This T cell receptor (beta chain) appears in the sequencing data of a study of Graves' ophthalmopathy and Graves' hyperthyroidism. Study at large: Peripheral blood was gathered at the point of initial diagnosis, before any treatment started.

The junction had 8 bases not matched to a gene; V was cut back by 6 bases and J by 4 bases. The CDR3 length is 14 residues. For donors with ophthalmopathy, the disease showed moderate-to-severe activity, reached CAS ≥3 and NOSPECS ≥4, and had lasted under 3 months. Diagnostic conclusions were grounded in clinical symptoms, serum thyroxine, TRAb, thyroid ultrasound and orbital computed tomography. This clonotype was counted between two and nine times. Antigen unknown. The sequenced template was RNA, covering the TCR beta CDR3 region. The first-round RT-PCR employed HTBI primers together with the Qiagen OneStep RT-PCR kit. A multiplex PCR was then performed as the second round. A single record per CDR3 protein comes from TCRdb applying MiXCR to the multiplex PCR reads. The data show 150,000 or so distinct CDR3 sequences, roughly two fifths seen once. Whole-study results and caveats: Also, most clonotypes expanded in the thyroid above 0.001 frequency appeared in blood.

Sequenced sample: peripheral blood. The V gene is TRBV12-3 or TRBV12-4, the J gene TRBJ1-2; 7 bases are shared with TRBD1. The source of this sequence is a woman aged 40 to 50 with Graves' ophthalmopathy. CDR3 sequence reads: CASSIRQGRYGYTF. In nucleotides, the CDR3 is TGTGCCAGCAGCATTCGACAGGGCCGCTATGGCTACACCTTC.